Below, 26 T cell receptor beta chains from the same sample are listed, as sequenced in a study of shared clonotypes between healthy human individuals. The table came from immunoSEQ multiplex PCR; TCRdb's copy has only in-frame clones and leaves some out. The data show some 2.4 million clones, with over 85% seen just once and about 0.34% held by the top ten. The source material was naive CD4+ T cells from PBMCs. Noted subset: CD45RA+ positively selected. These receptors were obtained from a man in his late teens or twenties in good health. Some clones in this sample may be carry-over from other donors' samples.

V is TRBV4-1 and J is TRBJ2-3; tentative D call: TRBD2 (6 bases). Germline CDR1 is MGHRA and CDR2 is YSYEKL. Deletions cut 8 bases from V and 0 bases from J, with 15 bases between. This CDR3 has 15 residues. Here the CDR3 reads CASQWTILSTDTQYF. CDR3 coding DNA: TGCGCCAGCCAATGGACTATCCTTAGCACAGATACGCAGTATTTT.

The V call is TRBV9, the J call TRBJ1-2, with D possibly TRBD1 on 6 matching bases. This CDR3 has 14 residues. Germline CDR1 is SGDLS and CDR2 is YYNGEE. The germline V and J ends were trimmed by 6 bases and 5 bases, with 17 bases remaining between them. This CDR3 reads CASTPEGGRYGYTF. The DNA for the CDR3 is TGTGCCAGCACTCCCGAGGGGGGGCGGTATGGCTACACCTTC.

V usage is TRBV5-1 and J usage is TRBJ2-2; 7 bases are a match to TRBD1. The CDR3 runs 15 residues. The V gene's germline CDR1 is SGHRS and CDR2 YFSETQ. The trim removed 2 bases at V and 2 bases at J, leaving 3 bases unmatched. The CDR3 here is CASSFYRGNTGELFF. Here the CDR3 DNA reads TGCGCCAGCAGCTTCTACAGGGGTAACACCGGGGAGCTGTTTTTT.

This clone showed up just once. The rearrangement joins TRBV6-6 to TRBJ1-2, with D possibly being TRBD1 (6 bases). The V gene's germline CDR1 is MNHNY and CDR2 SVGAGI (reference sequence). The CDR3 is 14 residues long. Trimming cost V 2 bases and J 7 bases, with 14 bases left between them. The CDR3 sequence is CASSYAGANGGYTF. The DNA for the CDR3 is TGTGCCAGCAGTTACGCGGGGGCCAACGGTGGCTACACCTTC.

Regarding this clone: The same CDR3 can be traced to other DNA sequences in this sample. The V gene is TRBV11-3, the J gene TRBJ1-1; D ambiguous. V was pared by 2 bases and J by 1 base, with 8 bases between. The CDR3 runs 14 residues. CDR1 is SGHNT and CDR2 is YENEEA in the germline V gene. The CDR3 loop reads CASSLRGPNTEAFF. The DNA for the CDR3 is TGTGCCAGCAGCTTAAGAGGGCCGAACACTGAAGCTTTCTTT.

V usage is TRBV7-9 and J usage is TRBJ2-7; a possible D gene is TRBD1 (7 bases). Germline-derived CDR1 and CDR2 are SEHNR and FQNEAQ (reference sequence). The CDR3 is 16 residues long. Deletions cut 0 bases from V and 2 bases from J, with 14 bases between. In DNA, the CDR3 is TGTGCCAGCAGCTTAGCCGGCGGGACAGTTACCTACGAGCAGTACTTC. Translating gives CASSLAGGTVTYEQYF. The complete variable domain, with remaining parts taken from reference TRBV7-9 and TRBJ2-7, reads DTGVSQNPRHKITKRGQNVTFRCDPISEHNRLYWYRQTLGQGPEFLTYFQNEAQLEKSRLLSDRFSAERPKGSFSTLEIQRTEQGDSAMYLCASSLAGGTVTYEQYFGPGTRLTVT.

This chain uses TRBV7-3 with TRBJ2-1; 11 bases match TRBD2. Trimming took 3 bases from V and 6 from J; bases not matched to a gene: 4. Germline V gives CDR1 SGHTA, CDR2 FQGTGA. The length of the CDR3 is 15 residues. CDR3 in amino acids: CASSFETSGVNEQFF. The CDR3, as DNA: TGTGCCAGCAGCTTTGAGACTAGCGGGGTCAATGAGCAGTTCTTC.

The rearrangement links TRBV5-1 to TRBJ2-2; 7 positions agree with TRBD1. The CDR3 runs to 14 residues. With V trimmed by 2 bases and J by 4 bases, 2 bases remained unmatched. The germline CDR1 and CDR2 sequences are SGHRS and YFSETQ. This chain's CDR3 is CASSFGQATGELFF. As DNA, the CDR3 is TGCGCCAGCAGCTTTGGACAGGCCACCGGGGAGCTGTTTTTT.

This clone has a single count. This rearrangement joins TRBV27 to TRBJ2-2, with 7 bases matching TRBD2. V gave up 7 bases and J gave up 7 bases; unmatched junction bases: 15. This CDR3 region has 16 residues. Germline values: CDR1 MNHEY, CDR2 SMNVEV (reference sequence). As DNA, the CDR3 is TGTGCCAGCACCGACTACCAGCGGGGCGGGGGCGGGGAGCTGTTTTTT. Its protein is CASTDYQRGGGGELFF.

This chain links TRBV9 with TRBJ1-4; D not resolved. Germline V gene lookup returns CDR1 SGDLS and CDR2 YYNGEE. Trimming pared 0 bases from V and 5 bases from J, leaving 11 bases between. The CDR3 consists of 15 residues. This CDR3 is CASSVGAVENEKLFF. Written as DNA, the CDR3 is TGTGCCAGCAGCGTAGGTGCAGTAGAGAATGAAAAACTGTTTTTT.

The V gene is TRBV7-9, the J gene TRBJ2-5; 7 positions match TRBD2. The J call may be faulty, since TRBJ2-7 better matches the DNA end. This CDR3 comprises 14 residues. In germline, CDR1 is SEHNR, CDR2 FQNEAQ (reference sequence). The chain's CDR3 is CASGQGGGSYEQYF. Here the CDR3 DNA reads TGTGCCAGCGGCCAGGGCGGGGGCTCCTACGAGCAGTACTTC.

V and J are TRBV28 and TRBJ2-4; TRBD1 aligns across 7 bases. The ends lost 4 bases at V and 0 bases at J; junction bases unmatched: 6. The CDR3 is made up of 16 amino acids. The germline CDR1 and CDR2 sequences are MDHEN and SYDVKM. The CDR3: CASSSGQTLAKNIQYF. Written as DNA, the CDR3 is TGTGCCAGCAGTTCGGGACAGACCCTAGCCAAAAACATTCAGTACTTC. Filled out from reference TRBV28 and TRBJ2-4, the complete variable domain reads DVKVTQSSRYLVKRTGEKVFLECVQDMDHENMFWYRQDPGLGLRLIYFSYDVKMKEKGDIPEGYSVSREKKERFSLILESASTNQTSMYLCASSSGQTLAKNIQYFGAGTRLSVL.

This rearrangement joins TRBV7-9 to TRBJ2-7; D is unresolved. Per the germline V gene, CDR1 is SEHNR and CDR2 is FQNEAQ (reference sequence). V dropped 2 bases and J dropped 5 bases, with 7 bases sitting between them. The CDR3 covers 12 residues. CDR3 sequence: CASSLTDHEQYF. CDR3 sequence (DNA): TGTGCCAGCAGCTTAACGGACCACGAGCAGTACTTC.

The V call is TRBV29-1, the J call TRBJ1-1; 8 bases are a match to TRBD1. The CDR3 contains 13 residues. Per the germline V gene, CDR1 is SQVTM and CDR2 is ANQGSEA. J lost 7 bases, V lost 7 bases, and 11 bases had no gene match. The CDR3 loop reads CSAKDREYNEAFF. For the CDR3, the DNA is TGCAGCGCCAAGGACAGGGAGTACAATGAAGCTTTCTTT.

The V call is TRBV28, the J call TRBJ2-1; D not certain. Looked up from germline, CDR1 is MDHEN and CDR2 is SYDVKM. The CDR3 consists of 14 residues. V lost 3 bases and J lost 12, with 18 bases in between. The CDR3 loop reads CASSFGRHSLSQFF. In nucleotides, the CDR3 is TGTGCCAGCAGTTTCGGGCGCCACTCCTTATCGCAGTTCTTC.

This clone was detected once. For the CDR3, the DNA is TGTGCCTGGAGTGGGGGGAGCGCTCAGCCCCAGCATTTT. This gives the protein CAWSGGSAQPQHF. The rearrangement joins TRBV30 to TRBJ1-5, with D possibly being TRBD1 (5 bases). The CDR3 is 13 amino acids. V lost 1 base, J lost 6 bases, and 10 bases lay in between. The germline V gene has CDR1 GTSNPN and CDR2 SVGIG (reference sequence).

V and J are TRBV27 and TRBJ1-3; 9 nucleotides line up with TRBD1. The CDR3 sequence is 20 residues long. From germline, CDR1 is MNHEY and CDR2 SMNVEV (reference sequence). J lost 0 bases, V lost 5 bases, and 17 bases had no gene match. The CDR3: CASSPRRTGEDYGSGNTIYF. The CDR3 bases are TGTGCCAGCAGTCCCCGACGGACAGGGGAGGATTACGGCTCTGGAAACACCATATATTTT.

The rearrangement joins TRBV18 to TRBJ2-7; 13 bases map to TRBD2. After removal of 4 bases from V and 2 bases from J, the junction contained 2 bases not matched to a gene. The germline V gene has CDR1 KGHSH and CDR2 LQKENI. CDR3 size: 15 residues. The CDR3 loop is CASSQGTSGTYEQYF. The CDR3 coding sequence is TGTGCCAGCTCACAAGGGACTAGCGGGACCTACGAGCAGTACTTC.

V gene TRBV28 combines with J gene TRBJ1-3; D uncertain. Deletions cut 6 bases from V and 4 bases from J, with 7 bases between. The germline V gene has CDR1 MDHEN and CDR2 SYDVKM. This CDR3 contains 12 residues. The CDR3 coding sequence is TGTGCCAGCAGCGAATCAGGAAACACCATATATTTT. Protein sequence: CASSESGNTIYF. Together with reference TRBV28 and TRBJ1-3, the CDR3 gives the full variable domain: DVKVTQSSRYLVKRTGEKVFLECVQDMDHENMFWYRQDPGLGLRLIYFSYDVKMKEKGDIPEGYSVSREKKERFSLILESASTNQTSMYLCASSESGNTIYFGEGSWLTVV.

This chain connects TRBV6-6 to TRBJ2-7; D is unclear. Germline loops: CDR1 MNHNY, CDR2 SVGAGI (reference sequence). There are 15 residues in the CDR3. Between the trimmed V and J ends, which lost 0 bases and 1 base, there was a span of 10 bases. CDR3 sequence: CASSYSSFRSYEQYF. The DNA of the CDR3 is TGTGCCAGCAGTTACTCTAGCTTTCGGTCCTACGAGCAGTACTTC.

The chain uses TRBV27 and TRBJ1-2; D gene ambiguous. Germline CDR1 reads MNHEY; CDR2 reads SMNVEV (reference sequence). V shed 4 bases and J shed 14 bases, with 20 bases lying between them. This CDR3 comprises 13 residues. The CDR3 loop reads CASSSHGRPLETF. CDR3 in DNA: TGTGCCAGCAGTTCCCACGGACGCCCCTTGGAAACCTTC.

The rearrangement links TRBV10-3 to TRBJ2-1; TRBD2 aligns across 9 bases. The J segment lost 1 base and the V segment lost 0 bases, leaving 10 bases of the junction unmatched. CDR1 is ENHRY, CDR2 SYGVKD, per germline. This CDR3 has 19 amino acids. CDR3 loop: CAISESIGASGDSYNEQFF. The CDR3 DNA reads as TGTGCCATCAGTGAGTCGATTGGGGCTAGCGGGGATTCCTACAATGAGCAGTTCTTC.

The chain couples TRBV10-3 to TRBJ2-1, with 12 bases aligning to TRBD2. The CDR3 has 15 amino acids. The J segment lost 10 bases and the V segment lost 5 bases, leaving 9 bases of the junction unmatched. The V gene's germline CDR1 is ENHRY and CDR2 SYGVKD. The CDR3 DNA sequence: TGTGCCATCAGTACGACTAGCGGGAGTGGGCGAGAGCAGTTCTTC. Translating gives CAISTTSGSGREQFF.

J is TRBJ2-5 and V is TRBV9; the D gene is possibly TRBD1 (5 bases). The CDR3 sequence is 16 residues long. The germline V and J ends were trimmed by 1 base and 3 bases, with 16 bases remaining between them. Germline V gene lookup returns CDR1 SGDLS and CDR2 YYNGEE. The CDR3: CASSVRPKGWEETQYF. CDR3 DNA sequence: TGTGCCAGCAGCGTAAGGCCAAAGGGGTGGGAAGAGACCCAGTACTTC.

V is TRBV6-1 and J is TRBJ1-4, with a tentative D call TRBD1 (6 bases). The CDR3 contains 18 residues. The V end was cut by 1 base, the J end by 7 bases, with 22 bases between. Germline V gene lookup returns CDR1 MNHNS and CDR2 SASEGT. CDR3 in DNA: TGTGCCAGCAGTGAAGTTTATCCAGCTTCGGGGGCGCGTGAAAAACTGTTTTTT. Encoded protein: CASSEVYPASGAREKLFF.

V and J are TRBV5-6 and TRBJ2-5; 13 bases are a match to TRBD2. The length of the CDR3 is 17 residues. The ends lost 3 bases at V and 2 bases at J; junction bases unmatched: 7. Germline V CDR1 and CDR2: SGHDT, YYEEEE. CDR3 amino acids: CASSWLTSGRHQETQYF. CDR3 coding DNA: TGTGCCAGCAGCTGGTTGACTAGCGGGAGGCATCAAGAGACCCAGTACTTC.